This T cell receptor beta chain comes out of a study of blood T cell repertoires in COVID-19. About the research overall: Acute and convalescent COVID-19 specimens originated in the United States, Italy and Spain. PBMCs, B-cell-depleted T cells, or T cells were the source of the cDNA or gDNA that made up the material.

J lost 1 base, V lost 4 bases, and 11 bases had no gene match. This CDR3 comprises 19 residues. CDR1 and CDR2 (germline): GTSNPN, SVGIG (reference sequence). The sample holds a few counts of this clone. This table comes from immunoSEQ multiplex PCR, and its TCRdb copy is limited to in-frame clones, with some not included. The sample holds about 81,000 clones, 91% seen once. This chain uses TRBV30 with TRBJ2-1; TRBD2 matches 15 bases. The sequence came from a woman between 50 and 59 years old in a cohort sampled during active COVID-19. The sequenced material came from peripheral blood. CDR3 residues: CAWMAAGTSGRWSYNEQFF. The CDR3, as DNA: TGTGCCTGGATGGCCGCCGGGACTAGCGGGAGGTGGTCCTACAATGAGCAGTTCTTC.